Presented here are 30 T cell receptor beta chains from one specimen sequenced in a study of T cells in Graves' hyperthyroidism and ophthalmopathy (dated by TCRdb to between 2017 and 2020). The library was generated by multiplex PCR. The listed sequencing device is Illumina HiSeq 2000. TCR beta CDR3 regions were amplified from RNA transcripts. The first round of RT-PCR for the TCR CDR3 was performed with the HTBI primer set and the Qiagen OneStep RT-PCR kit. TCRdb took the public reads, trimmed them with fastp at Q25, ran MiXCR for clone calling and kept in-frame beta chains. Rows with one shared CDR3 protein collapse into an entry with the most common genes and DNA. For this sample the table gives approximately 510,000 distinct CDR3 sequences, of which around 21% were detected only once. Around 27% of the sample belongs to the ten largest clones. Sequencing was done on a sample of blood. The receptors shown here come from a man aged 18 to 30 with Graves' hyperthyroidism.

This clonotype has a count of ten or more. The chain employs TRBV13 and TRBJ2-7; TRBD2 might be the D (7 bases). Between the trimmed V and J ends, which lost 4 bases and 3 bases, there was a span of 16 bases. The CDR3 sequence is 15 residues long. The germline gives CDR1 PRHDT, CDR2 FYEKMQ (reference sequence). CDR3 protein: CASSYGGPSLYEQYF. As DNA, the CDR3 is TGTGCCAGCAGCTACGGGGGGCCTTCCCTCTACGAGCAGTACTTC.

This clonotype was detected ten times or more. The V gene is TRBV28, the J gene TRBJ1-5, with 7 bases fitting TRBD1. Germline CDR1 reads MDHEN; CDR2 reads SYDVKM. CDR3 length: 16 amino acids. The V gene end was trimmed by 5 bases and the J gene end by 2 bases; junction bases not matched to a gene: 9. The CDR3 here is CASSLYRGSGNQPQHF. The CDR3 DNA reads as TGTGCCAGCAGTCTATACAGGGGAAGTGGCAATCAGCCCCAGCATTTT.

This clonotype turned up a few times. This chain links TRBV28 with TRBJ2-5, with a tentative D call TRBD2 (8 bases). Germline assignment: CDR1 MDHEN and CDR2 SYDVKM. V lost 7 bases and J lost 1, with 22 bases in between. This CDR3 has 17 amino acids. CDR3 sequence reads: CASTTPPGGGLQETQYF. The CDR3 region has the DNA TGTGCCAGCACCACCCCCCCGGGAGGGGGCCTCCAAGAGACCCAGTACTTC.

This clonotype has ten or more counts. V usage is TRBV6-5 and J usage is TRBJ2-5, with 11 nucleotides matching TRBD2. The CDR3 runs 16 residues. The V gene end was trimmed by 6 bases and the J gene end by 3 bases; junction bases not matched to a gene: 9. Germline V gene lookup returns CDR1 MNHEY and CDR2 SVGAGI. The CDR3, as DNA: TGTGCCAGCAGCCAAATAGCGGGGGGGACGAAAGAGACCCAGTACTTC. Translation gives CASSQIAGGTKETQYF.

This clonotype was counted ten times or more. The chain combines TRBV6-1 with TRBJ1-2; D call uncertain. Germline-derived CDR1 and CDR2 are MNHNS and SASEGT. The CDR3 runs to 17 residues. Trimming removed 4 bases at V and 1 base at J, with 19 bases between. The CDR3 DNA is TGTGCCAGCAGTGGGGAATCCGGGGAGATCCTTAACTATGGCTACACCTTC. This gives the protein CASSGESGEILNYGYTF.

The chain couples TRBV7-9 to TRBJ2-5, with a possible D match to TRBD2 (6 bases). Trimming pared 1 base from V and 4 bases from J, leaving 10 bases between. The CDR3 spans 14 residues. Germline V gives CDR1 SEHNR, CDR2 FQNEAQ (reference sequence). CDR3 protein: CASSLVPEGETQYF. CDR3 coding DNA: TGTGCCAGCAGCTTAGTACCGGAGGGAGAGACCCAGTACTTC. Based on the CDR3 plus reference TRBV7-9 and TRBJ2-5, the full variable domain is DTGVSQNPRHKITKRGQNVTFRCDPISEHNRLYWYRQTLGQGPEFLTYFQNEAQLEKSRLLSDRFSAERPKGSFSTLEIQRTEQGDSAMYLCASSLVPEGETQYFGPGTRLLVL.

This clonotype was observed at least ten times. The chain carries TRBV12-3 or TRBV12-4 and TRBJ2-2, with D perhaps matching TRBD1 (5 bases). V was cut by 3 bases and J by 4 bases, with 9 bases left in between. The CDR3 spans 14 residues. CDR3 amino acids: CASSFQGPTGELFF. DNA of the CDR3: TGTGCCAGCAGTTTCCAGGGTCCCACCGGGGAGCTGTTTTTT.

On this clonotype: It differs at one base from a far larger clone, so likely a read error. CDR3 sequence (DNA): TGTGCCAGCAGCTTAGTCCGGGGCTACGAGCAGTACGTC. Protein sequence: CASSLVRGYEQYV. This chain links TRBV7-2 with TRBJ2-7; a weak D match, TRBD2 (5 bases). The CDR3 loop spans 13 amino acids. V lost 1 base to trimming and J lost 3 bases, with 7 bases between them. CDR1 and CDR2 from the germline V gene are SGHTA and FQGNSA.

This clonotype was observed many times. The V and J genes are TRBV2 and TRBJ2-5; unclear D gene. Trimming removed 8 bases from V and 3 bases from J, with 10 bases in between. CDR3 size: 12 residues. Germline V gene lookup returns CDR1 SNHLY and CDR2 FYNNEI. The CDR3 bases are TGTGCCAGCGGGTATAAGAAAGAGACCCAGTACTTC. This translates into CASGYKKETQYF.

CDR3 in amino acids: CASSKTGDRFYEQYF. The CDR3 DNA reads as TGTGCCAGCAGTAAGACAGGAGACCGATTTTACGAGCAGTACTTC. The V and J genes are TRBV11-2 and TRBJ2-7, with a tentative D call TRBD1 (6 bases). Germline CDR1 reads SGHAT; CDR2 reads FQNNGV. This CDR3 comprises 15 residues. Between the trimmed V and J ends, which lost 6 bases and 4 bases, there was a span of 19 bases.

In this sample, this clonotype turned up many times. The chain uses TRBV29-1 and TRBJ1-1; D might be TRBD1 (5 bases). The ends were cut back, 3 bases at V and 5 bases at J, with 13 bases in the middle. Germline assignment: CDR1 SQVTM and CDR2 ANQGSEA. This CDR3 region has 13 residues. Written as DNA, the CDR3 is TGCAGCGTTGACGGCGGGGGGAGGACTGAAGCTTTCTTT. Its translation: CSVDGGGRTEAFF.

The table lists this clonotype with many counts. V is TRBV7-9 and J is TRBJ1-1; D not resolved. CDR1 is SEHNR and CDR2 is FQNEAQ in the germline V gene (reference sequence). The germline V and J ends were trimmed by 2 bases and 6 bases, with 16 bases remaining between them. CDR3 length equals 15 residues. The CDR3: CASSLYADPRAEAFF. For the CDR3, the DNA is TGTGCCAGCAGCTTATACGCCGACCCCCGCGCTGAAGCTTTCTTT.

This clonotype was counted ten times or more. This chain uses TRBV15 with TRBJ2-7, with D possibly TRBD2 on 6 matching bases. Germline assignment: CDR1 LNHNV and CDR2 YYDKDF (reference sequence). CDR3 length: 15 residues. Between the trimmed V and J ends, which lost 3 bases and 7 bases, there was a span of 19 bases. In DNA, the CDR3 is TGTGCCACCAGCAGTGAGATAGGGACTCCGAAGGAGCAGTACTTC. The encoded protein is CATSSEIGTPKEQYF.

The rearrangement joins TRBV27 to TRBJ2-7; TRBD1 is a possible D gene (6 bases). Looked up from germline, CDR1 is MNHEY and CDR2 is SMNVEV (reference sequence). CDR3 length equals 15 residues. The V end was cut by 1 base, the J end by 3 bases, with 13 bases between. CDR3 in amino acids: CASSLFGDKIYEQYF. Written as DNA, the CDR3 is TGTGCCAGCAGTTTATTTGGGGACAAAATCTACGAGCAGTACTTC.

This clonotype was seen at least ten times. V and J are TRBV15 and TRBJ1-1, with 7 bases fitting TRBD1. V dropped 3 bases and J dropped 2; count of bases not matched to a gene: 3. Germline V gives CDR1 LNHNV, CDR2 YYDKDF (reference sequence). The CDR3 is 14 amino acids. CDR3 residues: CATSRRDSNTEAFF. Written as DNA, the CDR3 is TGTGCCACCAGCAGGCGGGACAGTAACACTGAAGCTTTCTTT.

This clonotype was observed at least ten times. The chain employs TRBV20-1 and TRBJ2-2; TRBD2 agrees at 7 bases. With 2 bases clipped from V and 4 bases from J, the junction kept 4 bases outside the gene matches. The CDR3 totals 14 residues. Germline V lookup: CDR1 DFQATT, CDR2 SNEGSKA (reference sequence). CDR3 DNA sequence: TGCAGTGCTAGATACGGGGGGAGCACCGGGGAGCTGTTTTTT. It translates to CSARYGGSTGELFF.

This clonotype was detected ten times or more. CDR3 protein: CASSLGGTDTEAFF. The CDR3 DNA reads as TGTGCCAGCAGCTTAGGGGGAACGGACACTGAAGCTTTCTTT. The chain uses TRBV7-9 and TRBJ1-1; D not resolved. Trimming left V 1 base short and J 3 bases short, with 9 bases between. CDR3 size: 14 residues. Germline loops: CDR1 SEHNR, CDR2 FQNEAQ (reference sequence).

The chain combines TRBV25-1 with TRBJ1-1; D is possibly TRBD1 (5 bases). CDR1 is MGHDK, CDR2 SYGVNS, per germline. V shed 1 base and J shed 2 bases, with 11 bases lying between them. The CDR3 is 15 residues long. DNA for the CDR3: TGTGCCAGCAGTGAATGGGGGACGGCCAACACTGAAGCTTTCTTT. This translates into CASSEWGTANTEAFF.

J is TRBJ1-5 and V is TRBV4-1, with D tentatively TRBD1 (5 bases). This CDR3 is built from 15 residues. Between the trimmed V and J ends, which lost 3 bases and 2 bases, there was a span of 11 bases. Germline-derived CDR1 and CDR2 are MGHRA and YSYEKL. CDR3 sequence: CASSHNWGGNQPQHF. Written as DNA, the CDR3 is TGCGCCAGCAGCCATAACTGGGGGGGCAATCAGCCCCAGCATTTT.

This clonotype was seen many times. The chain recombines TRBV7-6 with TRBJ2-7; D uncertain. This CDR3 is built from 12 residues. The germline V gene encodes CDR1 SGHVS and CDR2 FNYEAQ. V was clipped by 5 bases and J by 3 bases, with 8 bases between them. CDR3: CASSHMDYEQYF. CDR3 nucleotides: TGTGCCAGCAGCCACATGGACTACGAGCAGTACTTC.

This clonotype was counted between two and nine times. J is TRBJ2-2 and V is TRBV10-2; D is unclear. CDR3 length: 15 residues. Germline V gene sequence: CDR1 WSHSY, CDR2 SAAADI. The V gene lost 0 bases and the J gene lost 0 bases, with 5 bases spanning the gap. The CDR3 sequence is CASSESYANTGELFF. Written as DNA, the CDR3 is TGCGCCAGCAGTGAGTCTTACGCGAACACCGGGGAGCTGTTTTTT.

There are many counts of this clonotype. V and J are TRBV7-2 and TRBJ2-7, with D perhaps matching TRBD1 (5 bases). This CDR3 region has 14 residues. The V end lost 2 bases, the J end lost 3 bases, and 11 bases lay between the germline ends. CDR1 and CDR2 (germline): SGHTA, FQGNSA. The CDR3 loop reads CASSLQGSLYEQYF. The CDR3 region has the DNA TGTGCCAGCAGCTTACAGGGATCCCTCTACGAGCAGTACTTC.

This clonotype was seen repeatedly, ten times or more. V and J are TRBV12-3 or TRBV12-4 and TRBJ1-1; D gene unclear. V lost 2 bases and J 1 base, leaving 8 bases between the germline ends. This CDR3 has 14 amino acids. CDR3 in amino acids: CASSLKPSNTEAFF. The CDR3 DNA follows: TGTGCCAGCAGTTTAAAACCTTCGAACACTGAAGCTTTCTTT.

This clonotype was seen ten or more times. The chain carries TRBV6-2 or TRBV6-3 and TRBJ2-7; no firm D call. This CDR3 is 12 amino acids long. Trimming removed 5 bases from V and 3 bases from J, with 8 bases in between. In germline, CDR1 is MNHEY, CDR2 SVGEGT. CDR3 nucleotide sequence: TGTGCCAGCAGTCCATCCGTCTACGAGCAGTACTTC. It codes for CASSPSVYEQYF.

The chain combines TRBV3-1 with TRBJ2-7, with a weak D call TRBD1 (6 bases). The CDR3 has 13 residues. V was pared by 1 base and J by 3 bases, with 7 bases between. CDR1 and CDR2 (germline): LGHDT, YNNKEL (reference sequence). The CDR3 loop is CASSQVRGYEQYF. The CDR3 DNA is TGTGCCAGCAGCCAAGTCAGGGGCTACGAGCAGTACTTC.

The sample holds many counts of this clonotype. The chain couples TRBV4-1 to TRBJ1-2, with TRBD1 matching over 9 bases. The CDR3 length is 13 residues. V was clipped by 2 bases and J by 7 bases; unmatched bases: 2. The germline V gene has CDR1 MGHRA and CDR2 YSYEKL. The CDR3 DNA is TGCGCCAGCAGCCAAACGACAGGGGGTGGCTACACCTTC. Protein sequence: CASSQTTGGGYTF.

Only a few counts were recorded for this clonotype. The V call is TRBV4-1, the J call TRBJ1-1, with D unresolved. Germline CDR1 MGHRA, CDR2 YSYEKL. The CDR3 totals 13 residues. Trimming took off 7 bases at V and 0 bases at J, with 9 bases between the two ends. CDR3 sequence: CASTNALNTEAFF. The CDR3 nucleotides are TGCGCCAGCACTAACGCGCTGAACACTGAAGCTTTCTTT.

This clonotype has ten or more counts. This chain uses TRBV12-3 or TRBV12-4 with TRBJ2-7; D gene uncertain. Trimming left V 2 bases short and J 4 bases short, with 6 bases between. The length of the CDR3 is 12 residues. DNA for the CDR3: TGTGCCAGCAGTTTACGACGATACGAGCAGTACTTC. Its protein product is CASSLRRYEQYF.

This clonotype appeared a few times. The chain is built from TRBV7-3 and TRBJ2-7, with D possibly called TRBD1 or TRBD2 (5 bases each). The germline V gene has CDR1 SGHTA and CDR2 FQGTGA. The ends were cut back, 5 bases at V and 4 bases at J, with 15 bases in the middle. The CDR3 has 14 amino acids. This chain's CDR3 is CASSEGRDGYEQYF. DNA of the CDR3: TGTGCCAGCAGCGAGGGCAGGGATGGTTACGAGCAGTACTTC.

In its sample, this clonotype was seen a few times. The V and J genes are TRBV27 and TRBJ2-7; TRBD2 agrees at 14 bases. Germline V gene sequence: CDR1 MNHEY, CDR2 SMNVEV (reference sequence). V was pared by 5 bases and J by 6 bases, with 12 bases of the junction left unmatched. The CDR3 covers 17 residues. CDR3 DNA: TGTGCCAGCAGTCCCCTCCCGACTAGCGGGGGGGCGCGCGAGCAGTACTTC. This sequence encodes CASSPLPTSGGAREQYF.